The T cell receptor beta chain described here comes from a study of control samples from healthy donors and cancer patients. Clones were read by immunoSEQ multiplex PCR, and TCRdb kept only the in-frame ones, dropping some. This table holds about 170,000 clones, around 88% found once. This sequence was found in a woman between 25 and 40 years old in good health. Sequenced: blood.

The chain's CDR3 is CATSLRGSSYNEQFF. The CDR3 DNA reads as TGTGCCACCAGCCTGCGGGGGAGCTCCTACAATGAGCAGTTCTTC. The chain links TRBV15 to TRBJ2-1, with TRBD2 matching over 7 bases. This CDR3 is built from 15 residues. Germline loops: CDR1 LNHNV, CDR2 YYDKDF (reference sequence). Unmatched junction bases numbered 4, after V lost 5 bases and J lost 0 bases. The full variable domain, its missing parts supplied by reference TRBV15 and TRBJ2-1, is DAMVIQNPRYQVTQFGKPVTLSCSQTLNHNVMYWYQQKSSQAPKLLFHYYDKDFNNEADTPDNFQSRRPNTSFCFLDIRSPGLGDTAMYLCATSLRGSSYNEQFFGPGTRLTVL.